This T cell receptor (beta chain) derives from a study of blood T cell repertoires in COVID-19. Study information: PBMCs, B-cell-depleted T cells, or T cells were the source of the cDNA or gDNA that made up the material.

Per the authors' pipeline: Estimation of nucleated cell counts relied on the amplification of reference gene primers. TCRdb's copy holds only in-frame clones and misses some; the assay was immunoSEQ multiplex PCR. That table is the source of V, J and clone size, and D and trimming were worked out from the DNA. The table lists about 170,000 clones, about four fifths of them singletons, with 3.6% in the top ten. In its sample, this clone was seen once. Germline CDR1 SGHNT, CDR2 YENEEA. The ends lost 4 bases at V and 5 bases at J; junction bases unmatched: 11. The CDR3 sequence is 16 residues long. Recruits, aged about 18 to 90 years, lived in 24 US areas. Assignment of participants to cohorts was predicated upon participant-reported clinical history.

The J gene is TRBJ2-7, the V gene TRBV11-3; TRBD1 agrees at 10 bases. The clonotype comes from a woman between 45 and 60 years old in a cohort exposed to, infected with or recovered from COVID-19 (not recorded which). The specimen was PBMCs or T cells enriched from blood (not recorded which). The CDR3 coding sequence is TGTGCCAGCAGCTCCGGGGACAGGGGCACCATCAACGAGCAGTACTTC. Its translation is CASSSGDRGTINEQYF.